At least ten counts were recorded for the clone carrying this T cell receptor beta chain. Each CDR3 protein gets one entry after TCRdb re-called the RT-PCR reads with MiXCR. The table has fewer than 250,000 distinct CDR3 sequences, roughly an eighth seen once. The CDR3 is 15 amino acids. Germline CDR1 reads MNHEY; CDR2 reads SVGAGI. The junction had 3 bases not matched to a gene; V was cut back by 0 bases and J by 6 bases. The data were obtained in a study of patients and donors after allogeneic stem cell transplantation. The V call is TRBV6-5, the J call TRBJ2-1; 9 bases align to TRBD2. The clonotype originates from a human donor who was either an allogeneic HSCT recipient or a stem cell or donor lymphocyte infusion donor (not recorded which). It is not recorded whose cells these are; they may come from a transplant donor. Sample: blood, either unsorted or a sorted T cell fraction (not recorded which). The CDR3 reads CASSYSRLAVNEQFF. CDR3 DNA: TGTGCCAGCAGTTACTCTAGACTAGCGGTCAATGAGCAGTTCTTC.